These T cell receptor beta chains were read from a single sample in a study of cytomegalovirus exposure and HLA in healthy donors. Assay: immunoSEQ multiplex PCR; the TCRdb copy retains only in-frame clones and omits some. The profile shows fewer than 250,000 clones, 75% to 85% of them singletons. The sequencing sample was made of PBMCs. Receptor source: a male donor in good health and CMV-seropositive. Both conserved end residues are part of each CDR3. Fields, in order: V gene, J gene, D gene, clone size, CDR3 protein, CDR3 DNA. The D gene is left open where the match is weak. Rows may omit the clone size; those that give it use once, few, many or a size class.

v_call: TRBV7-9
j_call: TRBJ2-7
d_call: .
clone_size: .
cdr3_aa: CASSALRSSYEQYF
cdr3_nt: TGTGCCAGCAGCGCACTGAGAAGCTCCTACGAGCAGTACTTC

v_call: TRBV20-1
j_call: TRBJ1-2
d_call: .
clone_size: .
cdr3_aa: CSASPDIYTF
cdr3_nt: TGCAGTGCCTCCCCGGACATCTACACCTTC

v_call: TRBV7-6
j_call: TRBJ2-7
d_call: TRBD2
clone_size: .
cdr3_aa: CASSPGTSGEPYEQYF
cdr3_nt: TGTGCCAGCAGCCCCGGGACTAGCGGAGAACCCTACGAGCAGTACTTC

v_call: TRBV28
j_call: TRBJ1-2
d_call: TRBD1
clone_size: .
cdr3_aa: CASSYPRTGNYGYTF
cdr3_nt: TGTGCCAGCAGTTACCCAAGGACAGGTAACTATGGCTACACCTTC

v_call: TRBV7-2
j_call: TRBJ1-6
d_call: TRBD1
clone_size: .
cdr3_aa: CASSQDRGHSPLHF
cdr3_nt: TGTGCCAGCAGCCAGGACAGGGGACATTCACCCCTCCACTTT

v_call: TRBV6-5
j_call: TRBJ1-4
d_call: TRBD1
clone_size: .
cdr3_aa: CASSSDRVGREKLFF
cdr3_nt: TGTGCCAGCAGTAGCGACAGGGTAGGGCGTGAAAAACTGTTTTTT

v_call: TRBV28
j_call: TRBJ2-5
d_call: TRBD2
clone_size: .
cdr3_aa: CASSFGTRGDF
cdr3_nt: TGTGCCAGCAGTTTCGGGACTCGGGGGGACTTC

v_call: TRBV19
j_call: TRBJ1-5
d_call: TRBD1
clone_size: .
cdr3_aa: CASGDRTFQPQHF
cdr3_nt: TGTGCCAGTGGGGACAGAACGTTCCAGCCCCAGCATTTT

v_call: TRBV9
j_call: TRBJ2-7
d_call: TRBD2
clone_size: once
cdr3_aa: CASSVGNSGRVEEQYF
cdr3_nt: TGTGCCAGCAGCGTAGGTAATAGCGGGAGGGTGGAAGAGCAGTACTTC

v_call: TRBV5-1
j_call: TRBJ2-1
d_call: TRBD2
clone_size: once
cdr3_aa: CASSLGGGAGNEQFF
cdr3_nt: TGCGCCAGCAGCTTGGGCGGGGGGGCTGGGAATGAGCAGTTCTTC

v_call: TRBV2
j_call: TRBJ1-3
d_call: .
clone_size: .
cdr3_aa: CASLLQVVLHSGNTIYF
cdr3_nt: TGTGCCAGCTTGCTCCAGGTTGTTCTTCATTCTGGAAACACCATATATTTT

v_call: TRBV7-9
j_call: TRBJ1-2
d_call: .
clone_size: .
cdr3_aa: CASSGPQRGVNGYTF
cdr3_nt: TGTGCCAGCAGCGGACCTCAACGGGGGGTGAATGGCTACACCTTC

v_call: TRBV4-3
j_call: TRBJ2-5
d_call: .
clone_size: .
cdr3_aa: CASSQGTGEGETQYF
cdr3_nt: TGCGCCAGCAGCCAAGGGACGGGAGAGGGGGAGACCCAGTACTTC

v_call: TRBV7-7
j_call: TRBJ2-1
d_call: .
clone_size: .
cdr3_aa: CASSLDGPNQQFF
cdr3_nt: TGTGCTAGCAGCTTAGATGGTCCTAATCAGCAGTTCTTC

v_call: TRBV29-1
j_call: TRBJ2-7
d_call: .
clone_size: few
cdr3_aa: CSVRGGAIEQYF
cdr3_nt: TGCAGCGTTAGAGGGGGGGCCATTGAGCAGTACTTC

v_call: TRBV7-2
j_call: TRBJ2-7
d_call: TRBD1
clone_size: .
cdr3_aa: CASTEWTGTGGYEQYF
cdr3_nt: TGTGCCAGCACCGAGTGGACCGGGACAGGGGGCTACGAGCAGTACTTC

v_call: TRBV27
j_call: TRBJ2-1
d_call: .
clone_size: .
cdr3_aa: CASSPLTVYNEQFF
cdr3_nt: TGTGCCAGCAGTCCCCTGACAGTCTACAATGAGCAGTTCTTC

v_call: TRBV15
j_call: TRBJ1-3
d_call: .
clone_size: .
cdr3_aa: CATSRVSAGSGNTIYF
cdr3_nt: TGTGCCACCAGCAGAGTTTCGGCAGGATCTGGAAACACCATATATTTT

v_call: TRBV4-3
j_call: TRBJ2-3
d_call: TRBD2
clone_size: .
cdr3_aa: CASSQDGQRGPRDTQYF
cdr3_nt: TGCGCCAGCAGCCAAGATGGCCAGCGGGGGCCCCGGGATACGCAGTATTTT

v_call: TRBV6-6
j_call: TRBJ2-1
d_call: .
clone_size: .
cdr3_aa: CASSYRAQNEQFF
cdr3_nt: TGTGCCAGCAGTTACAGAGCGCAAAATGAGCAGTTCTTC

v_call: TRBV7-2
j_call: TRBJ2-7
d_call: TRBD1
clone_size: .
cdr3_aa: CASSSEPGQNYEQYF
cdr3_nt: TGTGCCAGCAGCTCCGAACCGGGACAGAACTACGAGCAGTACTTC

v_call: TRBV27
j_call: TRBJ1-1
d_call: .
clone_size: .
cdr3_aa: CASSFIPTGWNTEAFF
cdr3_nt: TGTGCCAGCAGTTTTATACCGACAGGATGGAACACTGAAGCTTTCTTT

v_call: TRBV7-3
j_call: TRBJ2-3
d_call: TRBD2
clone_size: .
cdr3_aa: CASSLMGTNTDTQYF
cdr3_nt: TGTGCCAGCAGCTTAATGGGGACTAACACAGATACGCAGTATTTT

v_call: TRBV19
j_call: TRBJ2-5
d_call: TRBD2
clone_size: .
cdr3_aa: CASSAGLEQTQYF
cdr3_nt: TGTGCCAGTAGTGCCGGACTAGAGCAGACCCAGTACTTC

v_call: TRBV30
j_call: TRBJ2-1
d_call: .
clone_size: .
cdr3_aa: CAWSAARRRYNEQFF
cdr3_nt: TGTGCCTGGAGTGCAGCTAGGAGGCGATACAATGAGCAGTTCTTC

v_call: TRBV2
j_call: TRBJ2-5
d_call: .
clone_size: .
cdr3_aa: CASSEPQGPQETQYF
cdr3_nt: TGTGCCAGCAGTGAACCCCAGGGGCCCCAAGAGACCCAGTACTTC

v_call: TRBV19
j_call: TRBJ2-4
d_call: .
clone_size: .
cdr3_aa: CASSGGERTVNF
cdr3_nt: TGTGCCAGTAGTGGGGGGGAAAGGACAGTGAACTTC

v_call: TRBV7-9
j_call: TRBJ1-1
d_call: .
clone_size: .
cdr3_aa: CASSLDGGGEAFF
cdr3_nt: TGTGCCAGCAGCTTAGATGGTGGAGGTGAAGCTTTCTTT

v_call: TRBV7-8
j_call: TRBJ1-1
d_call: .
clone_size: .
cdr3_aa: CASSFQGRTEAFF
cdr3_nt: TGTGCCAGCAGCTTCCAGGGGCGGACTGAAGCTTTCTTT

v_call: TRBV10-1
j_call: TRBJ1-5
d_call: .
clone_size: .
cdr3_aa: CASSDCGPRPQHF
cdr3_nt: TGCGCCAGCAGTGACTGCGGGCCTCGGCCCCAGCATTTT

v_call: TRBV29-1
j_call: TRBJ1-2
d_call: .
clone_size: .
cdr3_aa: CSVAPGGASGYTF
cdr3_nt: TGCAGCGTCGCCCCCGGGGGGGCGTCTGGCTACACCTTC

v_call: TRBV9
j_call: TRBJ2-7
d_call: TRBD2
clone_size: .
cdr3_aa: CASSVESGGVNDEQYF
cdr3_nt: TGTGCCAGCAGCGTAGAAAGCGGGGGGGTGAACGACGAGCAGTACTTC

v_call: TRBV7-2
j_call: TRBJ2-7
d_call: .
clone_size: .
cdr3_aa: CASSLGTRLTSYEQYF
cdr3_nt: TGTGCCAGCAGCTTAGGAACCAGACTTACCTCCTACGAGCAGTACTTC

v_call: TRBV6-5
j_call: TRBJ1-2
d_call: TRBD1
clone_size: .
cdr3_aa: CAISGQDSSGLGYTF
cdr3_nt: TGTGCCATCAGTGGACAGGACAGTTCAGGGTTAGGCTACACCTTC

v_call: TRBV18
j_call: TRBJ1-3
d_call: TRBD1
clone_size: .
cdr3_aa: CASSPPTGTNSGNTIYF
cdr3_nt: TGTGCCAGCTCACCACCGACAGGGACCAACTCTGGAAACACCATATATTTT

v_call: TRBV5-1
j_call: TRBJ1-3
d_call: .
clone_size: .
cdr3_aa: CASSLEGSSGNTIYF
cdr3_nt: TGCGCCAGCAGCTTGGAGGGGTCCTCTGGAAACACCATATATTTT

v_call: TRBV11-2
j_call: TRBJ2-4
d_call: .
clone_size: .
cdr3_aa: CASSLVLGNIQYF
cdr3_nt: TGTGCCAGCAGCTTAGTTCTCGGAAACATTCAGTACTTC

v_call: TRBV19
j_call: TRBJ1-1
d_call: .
clone_size: .
cdr3_aa: CASSTRRDTEAFF
cdr3_nt: TGTGCCAGTAGTACCCGCCGGGACACTGAAGCTTTCTTT

v_call: TRBV9
j_call: TRBJ1-1
d_call: TRBD1
clone_size: .
cdr3_aa: CASSFTGVGTEAFF
cdr3_nt: TGTGCCAGCAGCTTTACAGGGGTGGGGACTGAAGCTTTCTTT

v_call: TRBV7-6
j_call: TRBJ2-7
d_call: .
clone_size: .
cdr3_aa: CASSLLYPAYEQYF
cdr3_nt: TGTGCCAGCAGCTTATTGTACCCCGCCTACGAGCAGTACTTC

v_call: TRBV7-3
j_call: TRBJ2-3
d_call: .
clone_size: .
cdr3_aa: CASSLNAWQGGDTQYF
cdr3_nt: TGTGCCAGCAGCTTAAACGCCTGGCAGGGAGGAGATACGCAGTATTTT

v_call: TRBV10-3
j_call: TRBJ2-7
d_call: TRBD2
clone_size: few
cdr3_aa: CAISPTSGGLSYEQYF
cdr3_nt: TGTGCCATCAGCCCGACTAGCGGGGGTTTATCCTACGAGCAGTACTTC

v_call: TRBV9
j_call: TRBJ2-1
d_call: TRBD2
clone_size: .
cdr3_aa: CASSVDFGLAGVNEQFF
cdr3_nt: TGTGCCAGCAGCGTAGATTTCGGACTAGCGGGAGTCAATGAGCAGTTCTTC

v_call: TRBV15
j_call: TRBJ2-5
d_call: TRBD2
clone_size: few
cdr3_aa: CATSGGRVAGGETQYF
cdr3_nt: TGTGCCACCAGCGGAGGTCGGGTAGCGGGGGGAGAGACCCAGTACTTC

v_call: TRBV7-9
j_call: TRBJ2-7
d_call: TRBD1
clone_size: .
cdr3_aa: CASSDRGQAREQYF
cdr3_nt: TGTGCCAGCAGCGACAGGGGGCAGGCCCGCGAGCAGTACTTC

v_call: TRBV20-1
j_call: TRBJ2-1
d_call: .
clone_size: .
cdr3_aa: CSASAGEEQFF
cdr3_nt: TGCAGTGCTAGTGCCGGGGAGGAGCAGTTCTTC

v_call: TRBV19
j_call: TRBJ2-7
d_call: TRBD2
clone_size: .
cdr3_aa: CASSILAGAYEQYF
cdr3_nt: TGTGCCAGTAGTATTTTGGCGGGGGCCTACGAGCAGTACTTC

v_call: TRBV7-2
j_call: TRBJ2-5
d_call: TRBD2
clone_size: .
cdr3_aa: CASLRASGGIETQYF
cdr3_nt: TGTGCCAGCTTACGAGCCAGCGGGGGGATAGAGACCCAGTACTTC

v_call: TRBV27
j_call: TRBJ2-7
d_call: .
clone_size: .
cdr3_aa: CASAGQIYEQYF
cdr3_nt: TGTGCCAGCGCAGGGCAGATCTACGAGCAGTACTTC